One and the same sample provided the 24 T cell receptor beta chains below, sequenced in a study of blood T cells in healthy people across ages. Next came a second PCR, run for roughly 6 to 11 cycles, which used a sample-barcoded 5' primer along with a J-beta primer mix. TCRdb independently ran MiXCR on the 5' RACE reads; one entry per CDR3 protein. The sample contains fewer than 1.5 million distinct CDR3 sequences, 35% to 45% of which appear only once. Input material: blood. The receptors come from a young woman in good health.

This chain uses TRBV4-2 with TRBJ2-7; 8 bases are a match to TRBD1. Looked up from germline, CDR1 is LGHNA and CDR2 is YNFKEQ. V trimming: 0 bases; J trimming: 3 bases; junction bases outside the gene matches: 10. The CDR3 is made up of 17 amino acids. DNA of the CDR3: TGTGCCAGCAGCCAAGAGCCCCGGGACAGGCTCGTCTACGAGCAGTACTTC. Protein sequence: CASSQEPRDRLVYEQYF.

The chain employs TRBV12-3 or TRBV12-4 and TRBJ2-1; D not resolved. V lost 2 bases and J 3 bases, leaving 8 bases between the germline ends. The CDR3 loop spans 14 amino acids. The CDR3 sequence: CASSLLSDYNEQFF. The DNA of the CDR3 is TGTGCCAGCAGTTTACTCAGCGACTACAATGAGCAGTTCTTC.

The rearrangement uses TRBV5-1 and TRBJ2-1; 13 nucleotides align to TRBD2. V lost 1 base, J lost 6 bases, and 4 bases stayed unmatched. CDR1 is SGHRS and CDR2 is YFSETQ in the germline V gene. The CDR3 sequence is 16 residues long. The DNA of the CDR3 is TGCGCCAGCAGCTTGACCACTAGCGGGGGGGCCAATGAGCAGTTCTTC. It translates to CASSLTTSGGANEQFF. Full variable domain (missing parts from reference TRBV5-1 and TRBJ2-1): KAGVTQTPRYLIKTRGQQVTLSCSPISGHRSVSWYQQTPGQGLQFLFEYFSETQRNKGNFPGRFSGRQFSNSRSEMNVSTLELGDSALYLCASSLTTSGGANEQFFGPGTRLTVL.

This clonotype was seen once. J is TRBJ2-1 and V is TRBV20-1; 10 bases are a match to TRBD2. This CDR3 comprises 13 residues. The V segment lost 5 bases and the J segment 9 bases; nucleotides outside the gene matches: 7. CDR1 DFQATT and CDR2 SNEGSKA come from the germline V gene (reference sequence). CDR3 sequence: CSAPTSGRGEQFF. For the CDR3, the DNA is TGCAGTGCTCCGACGAGCGGGAGGGGTGAGCAGTTCTTC.

The genes are TRBV20-1 and TRBJ2-1; D may be TRBD2 (6 bases). The CDR3 spans 14 residues. V shed 8 bases and J shed 0 bases, with 14 bases lying between them. The V gene's germline CDR1 is DFQATT and CDR2 SNEGSKA (reference sequence). The CDR3 nucleotides read TGCAGTTCCTTTATGGGGGGCTCCTACAATGAGCAGTTCTTC. Its translation is CSSFMGGSYNEQFF.

The chain joins TRBV12-3 or TRBV12-4 to TRBJ2-7; 7 bases match TRBD2. V lost 6 bases, J lost 9 bases, and 14 bases stayed unmatched. The CDR3 totals 14 residues. This CDR3 reads CASSYSGTTLMQYF. The CDR3, as DNA: TGTGCCAGCAGCTACTCCGGGACTACCCTAATGCAGTACTTC.

The rearrangement joins TRBV6-1 to TRBJ1-1, with D possibly TRBD1 on 6 matching bases. Germline loops: CDR1 MNHNS, CDR2 SASEGT. This CDR3 has 16 residues. V lost 0 bases, J lost 2 bases, and 13 bases lay in between. As DNA, the CDR3 is TGTGCCAGCAGTGAAGCTACACAGGGACTTAACACTGAAGCTTTCTTT. It is translated as CASSEATQGLNTEAFF.

V gene TRBV27 combines with J gene TRBJ1-6; perhaps TRBD1 as D (5 bases). V lost 2 bases and J lost 8, with 10 bases in between. The CDR3 has 14 amino acids. Per germline, CDR1 MNHEY and CDR2 SMNVEV (reference sequence). The CDR3 loop reads CASSLMGGDSPLHF. The CDR3 DNA is TGTGCCAGCAGTTTAATGGGGGGGGATTCACCCCTCCACTTT.

This clonotype turned up a few times. The chain has TRBV3-1 and TRBJ2-3; TRBD1 is a possible D gene (7 bases). The CDR3 length is 15 residues. Per germline, CDR1 LGHDT and CDR2 YNNKEL (reference sequence). Trimming cost V 6 bases and J 2 bases, with 15 bases left between them. Written as DNA, the CDR3 is TGTGCCAGCAGGCCTAGACAGGGACTCACAGATACGCAGTATTTT. This encodes CASRPRQGLTDTQYF.

This chain connects TRBV6-1 to TRBJ2-7; 8 positions agree with TRBD2. The ends lost 1 base at V and 7 bases at J; junction bases unmatched: 12. This CDR3 contains 16 residues. CDR1 and CDR2 (germline): MNHNS, SASEGT. CDR3 sequence: CASSEVPAGDYNEQYF. In DNA form, the CDR3 reads TGTGCCAGCAGTGAAGTCCCAGCGGGGGATTACAATGAGCAGTACTTC.

This clonotype appeared a few times. J is TRBJ2-4 and V is TRBV6-5; D not resolved. CDR1 and CDR2 (germline): MNHEY, SVGAGI. This CDR3 is 12 amino acids long. The V and J ends lost 7 bases and 9 bases respectively, with 13 bases between them. The CDR3 protein is CASTDLGGIQYF. The CDR3 nucleotides read TGTGCCAGCACCGACCTAGGCGGCATTCAGTACTTC.

The chain combines TRBV6-2 or TRBV6-3 with TRBJ2-7; possible D gene TRBD2, 5 bases. Trimming took off 2 bases at V and 2 bases at J, with 10 bases between the two ends. The CDR3 totals 14 residues. Germline V gene data show CDR1 as MNHEY and CDR2 as SVGEGT. The CDR3 DNA reads as TGTGCCAGCAGTTACGAGGTAGCGACCTACGAGCAGTACTTC. It translates to CASSYEVATYEQYF.

V usage is TRBV29-1 and J usage is TRBJ2-3; D may be TRBD2 (5 bases). V was pared by 5 bases and J by 14 bases, with 26 bases between. Germline CDR1 is SQVTM and CDR2 is ANQGSEA. This CDR3 is 14 amino acids long. CDR3 in amino acids: CSVTPRESLGYAYF. The DNA of the CDR3 is TGCAGCGTTACTCCGAGGGAGAGCCTCGGATACGCGTATTTT.

This clonotype has a single count. CDR3 residues: CASSHHLTGTTHEQFF. DNA of the CDR3: TGTGCCAGCAGTCACCATCTTACGGGGACCACCCATGAGCAGTTCTTC. The chain links TRBV7-6 to TRBJ2-1; D may correspond to TRBD1 or TRBD2 (5 bases each). Per germline, CDR1 SGHVS and CDR2 FNYEAQ. The CDR3 consists of 16 residues. V shed 6 bases and J shed 8 bases, with 23 bases lying between them.

V and J are TRBV12-3 or TRBV12-4 and TRBJ2-1; 8 nucleotides line up with TRBD2. The trim removed 10 bases at V and 1 base at J, leaving 15 bases unmatched. This CDR3 contains 17 residues. CDR3 coding DNA: TGTGCCACTTCCTTGGTGAGCGGGGGAAAATCCTACAATGAGCAGTTCTTC. Its translation is CATSLVSGGKSYNEQFF.

This clonotype has only a few counts. This chain connects TRBV7-9 to TRBJ2-7, with D unresolved. V was pared by 1 base and J by 6 bases, with 10 bases between. There are 13 residues in the CDR3. Germline V gene sequence: CDR1 SEHNR, CDR2 FQNEAQ (reference sequence). DNA for the CDR3: TGTGCCAGCAGCTTAGTCCTCTTGACCGAGCAGTACTTC. This gives the protein CASSLVLLTEQYF.

This clonotype was detected only a few times. This sequence joins TRBV7-2 and TRBJ2-1; no firm D call. This CDR3 comprises 13 residues. The V end lost 7 bases, the J end lost 6 bases, and 13 bases lay between the germline ends. Germline values: CDR1 SGHTA, CDR2 FQGNSA. The chain's CDR3 is CASTERQANEQFF. Here the CDR3 DNA reads TGTGCCAGCACCGAGCGCCAGGCCAATGAGCAGTTCTTC.

The CDR3 nucleotides are TGTGCCAGCAAGACGGGACAGGGCTACGAGCAGTACTTC. Translated: CASKTGQGYEQYF. This sequence joins TRBV6-6 and TRBJ2-7; 9 bases match TRBD1. Germline loops: CDR1 MNHNY, CDR2 SVGAGI (reference sequence). The CDR3 length is 13 residues. The J segment lost 3 bases and the V segment lost 7 bases, leaving 4 bases of the junction unmatched.

Notes on this clonotype: Relative to the germline gene, one junction end is altered; a read error may explain this. V gene TRBV25-1 combines with J gene TRBJ2-1, with 13 nucleotides matching TRBD2. There are 16 residues in the CDR3. The germline V gene encodes CDR1 MGHDK and CDR2 SYGVNS. The CDR3 DNA reads as TGTCCCAGCAGTGACGGGACTAGCGGGATCTACAATGAGCAGTTCTTC. Translating gives CPSSDGTSGIYNEQFF.

This chain connects TRBV2 to TRBJ2-1; TRBD2 agrees at 12 bases. With 4 bases clipped from V and 7 bases from J, the junction kept 8 bases outside the gene matches. The length of the CDR3 is 16 residues. From germline, CDR1 is SNHLY and CDR2 FYNNEI. Written as DNA, the CDR3 is TGTGCCAGCAGTGCCCAGGGGGGACTAGCGGGTAATGAGCAGTTCTTC. This codes for CASSAQGGLAGNEQFF.

V usage is TRBV3-1 and J usage is TRBJ1-2; 9 bases are a match to TRBD1. Germline V gene sequence: CDR1 LGHDT, CDR2 YNNKEL (reference sequence). The CDR3 contains 14 residues. The trim removed 2 bases at V and 5 bases at J, leaving 3 bases unmatched. CDR3 region: CASSQLGQGYGYTF. CDR3 nucleotides: TGTGCCAGCAGCCAACTAGGACAGGGGTATGGCTACACCTTC.

This clonotype was picked up one time. The J gene is TRBJ2-7, the V gene TRBV12-5, with 9 positions matching TRBD1. Germline CDR1 LGHNT, CDR2 FRNRAP. This CDR3 contains 16 residues. V trimming: 5 bases; J trimming: 6 bases; junction bases outside the gene matches: 14. The CDR3 nucleotides are TGTGCTAGTGGTCTACAACCCCGGGACAGGGCCTTCGAGCAGTACTTC. This gives the protein CASGLQPRDRAFEQYF.

The chain has TRBV5-6 and TRBJ2-4; D uncertain. The DNA end is a closer match to TRBJ2-5, so the J assignment may be wrong. Looked up from germline, CDR1 is SGHDT and CDR2 is YYEEEE. There are 14 residues in the CDR3. DNA of the CDR3: TGTGCCAGCAGCTTAAAAGGTGGTGGGGAGACCCAGTACTTC. Amino acids: CASSLKGGGETQYF.

CDR3 residues: CASSPKSRAGEAYNEQFF. The CDR3 bases are TGCGCCAGCAGCCCAAAAAGTAGGGCGGGAGAGGCCTACAATGAGCAGTTCTTC. The V and J genes are TRBV5-1 and TRBJ2-1; TRBD2 agrees at 7 bases. The CDR3 has 18 residues. Looked up from germline, CDR1 is SGHRS and CDR2 is YFSETQ. J was trimmed by 2 bases and V by 4 bases; bases with no gene match: 15.